A selection of T cell receptor beta chains follows, all from one sample in a study of blood T cell repertoires in COVID-19. Assay used: immunoSEQ multiplex PCR; TCRdb lists only in-frame clones, some missing. This repertoire shows approximately 47,000 clones, 88% found once; its top ten account for roughly 13%. Sequenced material: peripheral blood. The receptors come from a human donor with active COVID-19. The donor label of this sample is uncertain. CDR3s include the opening cysteine and the closing phenylalanine or tryptophan. The order of the fields is V gene, D gene, CDR3 length, clone size, J gene, CDR3 DNA, CDR3 protein. A D gene is named only where the DNA matches it firmly. Clone size is given for some rows only: seen once, a few or many times, or a class if the clone is expanded.

V gene: TRBV29-1
D gene: .
CDR3 length: 12
clone size: .
J gene: TRBJ2-5
CDR3 DNA: TGCAGCGTCGCAGGAGGGGGCAAGACCCAGTACTTC
CDR3 protein: CSVAGGGKTQYF

V gene: TRBV2
D gene: .
CDR3 length: 13
clone size: .
J gene: TRBJ1-1
CDR3 DNA: TGTGCCAGCACAATCGACTCCAAAGGGGTGGCTTTCTTT
CDR3 protein: CASTIDSKGVAFF

V gene: TRBV5-1
D gene: .
CDR3 length: 15
clone size: .
J gene: TRBJ1-1
CDR3 DNA: TGCGCCAGCTCCTCCCCCGAAGCCGGGAACACTGAAGCTTTCTTT
CDR3 protein: CASSSPEAGNTEAFF

V gene: TRBV19
D gene: .
CDR3 length: 17
clone size: .
J gene: TRBJ2-6
CDR3 DNA: TGTGCCAGTAGTGGGGCAAATAGAGACGGTGGGGCCAACGTCCTGACTTTC
CDR3 protein: CASSGANRDGGANVLTF

V gene: TRBV25-1
D gene: TRBD2
CDR3 length: 16
clone size: .
J gene: TRBJ2-3
CDR3 DNA: TGTGCCAGCAGGGGACTAGCGGGGGGGGTTACAGATACGCAGTATTTT
CDR3 protein: CASRGLAGGVTDTQYF

V gene: TRBV27
D gene: .
CDR3 length: 16
clone size: .
J gene: TRBJ1-6
CDR3 DNA: TGTGCCAGCAGTACCGGACAGAGCTCCTATAATTCACCCCTCCACTTT
CDR3 protein: CASSTGQSSYNSPLHF

V gene: TRBV5-6
D gene: .
CDR3 length: 15
clone size: .
J gene: TRBJ1-1
CDR3 DNA: TGTGCCAGCAGCTCTAGAATACGGGAGAACACTGAAGCTTTCTTT
CDR3 protein: CASSSRIRENTEAFF

V gene: TRBV18
D gene: .
CDR3 length: 14
clone size: .
J gene: TRBJ1-4
CDR3 DNA: TGTGCCAGCTCACCTATGGTAGCAGAAGAAAAACTGTTTTTT
CDR3 protein: CASSPMVAEEKLFF

V gene: TRBV5-1
D gene: .
CDR3 length: 16
clone size: .
J gene: TRBJ2-3
CDR3 DNA: TGCGCCAGCAGCTTGGGTCCTGCAAGCGGGTCAGATACGCAGTATTTT
CDR3 protein: CASSLGPASGSDTQYF

V gene: TRBV20-1
D gene: TRBD1
CDR3 length: 11
clone size: few
J gene: TRBJ2-7
CDR3 DNA: TGCAGTGCGGAACAGGGGGAAGAGCAGTACTTC
CDR3 protein: CSAEQGEEQYF

V gene: TRBV30
D gene: .
CDR3 length: 12
clone size: .
J gene: TRBJ1-1
CDR3 DNA: TGTGCCTGGAGTGCAGGAAACACTGAAGCTTTCTTT
CDR3 protein: CAWSAGNTEAFF

V gene: TRBV18
D gene: .
CDR3 length: 12
clone size: .
J gene: TRBJ2-7
CDR3 DNA: TGTGCCAGCTCACCTCAGGGCGACGAGCAGTACTTC
CDR3 protein: CASSPQGDEQYF

V gene: TRBV28
D gene: TRBD2
CDR3 length: 16
clone size: .
J gene: TRBJ2-1
CDR3 DNA: TGTGCCAGCAGGCCCCCGGGACTAGCGGGGAGGGATGAGCAGTTCTTC
CDR3 protein: CASRPPGLAGRDEQFF

V gene: TRBV28
D gene: .
CDR3 length: 14
clone size: .
J gene: TRBJ2-7
CDR3 DNA: TGTGCCAGCAGTTCACCCTCGGGAGCCTCAGTCCAGTACTTC
CDR3 protein: CASSSPSGASVQYF

V gene: TRBV10-2
D gene: .
CDR3 length: 12
clone size: .
J gene: TRBJ2-1
CDR3 DNA: TGCGCCAGCAACCTCCCCCAGGGTCCGCAGTTCTTC
CDR3 protein: CASNLPQGPQFF

V gene: TRBV7-8
D gene: .
CDR3 length: 13
clone size: .
J gene: TRBJ2-2
CDR3 DNA: TGTGCCAGCAGCTCCTTCAGCGCCGGGGAGCTGTTTTTT
CDR3 protein: CASSSFSAGELFF

V gene: TRBV24-1
D gene: .
CDR3 length: 14
clone size: .
J gene: TRBJ2-7
CDR3 DNA: TGTGCCACCAGTGTTAGCGGCCCTGGGAACGAGCAGTACTTC
CDR3 protein: CATSVSGPGNEQYF

V gene: TRBV7-2
D gene: TRBD2
CDR3 length: 15
clone size: .
J gene: TRBJ2-1
CDR3 DNA: TGTGCCAGCAGCTTACGGCGCGGGGGGAACAATGAGCAGTTCTTC
CDR3 protein: CASSLRRGGNNEQFF

V gene: TRBV24-1
D gene: TRBD2
CDR3 length: 15
clone size: .
J gene: TRBJ2-5
CDR3 DNA: TGTGCCACCAGAGGACTAGCGGGAGGGGTTGAGACCCAGTACTTC
CDR3 protein: CATRGLAGGVETQYF

V gene: TRBV6-5
D gene: .
CDR3 length: 15
clone size: .
J gene: TRBJ2-3
CDR3 DNA: TGTGCCAGCAGGTGGTTGCGAGAGGGCACAGATACGCAGTATTTT
CDR3 protein: CASRWLREGTDTQYF

V gene: TRBV25-1
D gene: TRBD2
CDR3 length: 16
clone size: medium-sized
J gene: TRBJ2-5
CDR3 DNA: TGTGCCAGCAGTGTCCTAGCGGGGGGGGTACAAGAGACCCAGTACTTC
CDR3 protein: CASSVLAGGVQETQYF

V gene: TRBV5-1
D gene: .
CDR3 length: 14
clone size: .
J gene: TRBJ2-5
CDR3 DNA: TGCGCCAGCAGCTCCGGGACATACCAAGAGACCCAGTACTTC
CDR3 protein: CASSSGTYQETQYF

V gene: TRBV2
D gene: .
CDR3 length: 14
clone size: .
J gene: TRBJ2-3
CDR3 DNA: TGTGCCAGCAGTCGGGAGAAAATGTCTATTACGCAGTATTTT
CDR3 protein: CASSREKMSITQYF

V gene: TRBV5-4
D gene: .
CDR3 length: 14
clone size: .
J gene: TRBJ1-3
CDR3 DNA: TGTGCCAGCAGCTTACAGGGCAGCGGAAACACCATATATTTT
CDR3 protein: CASSLQGSGNTIYF

V gene: TRBV4-2
D gene: .
CDR3 length: 13
clone size: .
J gene: TRBJ1-1
CDR3 DNA: TGTGCCAGCAGCTTCACCCGGGGGACTGAAGCTTTCTTT
CDR3 protein: CASSFTRGTEAFF